Ten or more counts support the clone carrying this T cell receptor (beta chain). V dropped 0 bases and J dropped 3 bases, with 17 bases sitting between them. The CDR3 runs 16 residues. Germline V gene sequence: CDR1 GTSNPN, CDR2 SVGIG (reference sequence). TCRdb used MiXCR to reprocess the 5' RACE reads, holding one entry per CDR3 protein. The sample comprises around 35,000 distinct CDR3 sequences, 5.8% of which are singletons, and roughly 26% rests with the top ten. This sample is part of a study of early T cells in non-severe SARS-CoV-2 infection. The sequenced sample was whole blood. V is TRBV30 and J is TRBJ1-2; D is unresolved. This TCR was recovered from an adult who was a healthcare worker with PCR-confirmed SARS-CoV-2 infection or an uninfected control (not recorded which). CDR3 bases: TGTGCCTGGAGTGTACCCGGTGGTCCAGTCTACTATGGCTACACCTTC. This codes for CAWSVPGGPVYYGYTF.